Presented here are 21 T cell receptor beta chains from one specimen sequenced in a study of cytomegalovirus exposure and HLA in healthy donors. The PCR used 60 Vbeta and 13 Jbeta primers. Method: immunoSEQ multiplex PCR; TCRdb's copy keeps in-frame clones and lacks some. The sample lists over 90,000 clones, roughly 80% occurring once. The sample taken for sequencing was PBMCs. The receptors come from a man aged 35-49 years in good health and CMV-seronegative.

The chain employs TRBV10-3 and TRBJ1-1; 8 bases fit TRBD1. Germline loops: CDR1 ENHRY, CDR2 SYGVKD. There are 15 residues in the CDR3. The J segment lost 0 bases and the V segment lost 2 bases, leaving 2 bases of the junction unmatched. The CDR3 DNA follows: TGTGCCATCAGTGAGGGACAGGGACTGAACACTGAAGCTTTCTTT. This gives the protein CAISEGQGLNTEAFF.

Details on this clone: Mismatch with germline at one junction end may stem from a read error. This chain uses TRBV7-9 with TRBJ2-3, with 10 bases identical to TRBD1. Looked up from germline, CDR1 is SEHNR and CDR2 is FQNEAQ (reference sequence). The CDR3 spans 16 residues. The chain's CDR3 is CSSSTGTGDLTYTQYF. The CDR3 nucleotides read TGTTCCAGCAGCACCGGGACAGGGGATCTTACATATACGCAGTATTTT.

The chain recombines TRBV6-4 with TRBJ2-1; 10 bases agree with TRBD2. Germline values: CDR1 MRHNA, CDR2 SNTAGT. V dropped 5 bases and J dropped 6; count of bases not matched to a gene: 7. This CDR3 region has 15 residues. The CDR3 DNA reads TGTGCCAGCAGTCTAGCGGGGGAAAGCGTCAATGAGCAGTTCTTC. This gives the protein CASSLAGESVNEQFF.

This chain uses TRBV10-3 with TRBJ1-5, with a tentative D call TRBD1 (5 bases). The CDR3 totals 16 residues. V lost 4 bases and J lost 2, with 15 bases in between. In germline, CDR1 is ENHRY, CDR2 SYGVKD. The CDR3 here is CAISGGGEWRNQPQHF. Here the CDR3 DNA reads TGTGCCATCAGTGGAGGAGGGGAGTGGCGCAATCAGCCCCAGCATTTT.

The V gene is TRBV4-3, the J gene TRBJ2-1; D gene ambiguous. This CDR3 has 12 amino acids. V lost 5 bases and J lost 9, with 11 bases in between. Per the germline V gene, CDR1 is LGHNA and CDR2 is YSLEER. The CDR3 loop is CASSTRHSEQFF. In DNA form, the CDR3 reads TGCGCCAGCAGCACCCGACACTCTGAGCAGTTCTTC.

This clone occurred a few times. The CDR3 sequence is CASRTSGTSTDTQYF. The CDR3 DNA reads as TGCGCCAGCAGAACTAGCGGGACGAGCACAGATACGCAGTATTTT. The genes are TRBV5-1 and TRBJ2-3; TRBD2 agrees at 10 bases. This CDR3 has 15 residues. V lost 5 bases to trimming and J lost 0 bases; unmatched junction nucleotides: 3. CDR1 is SGHRS and CDR2 is YFSETQ in the germline V gene.

This clone was detected only once. The rearrangement links TRBV5-4 to TRBJ2-1; 7 bases align to TRBD2. The V gene end was trimmed by 4 bases and the J gene end by 1 base; junction bases not matched to a gene: 5. Germline CDR1 and CDR2: SGHNT and YYREEE (reference sequence). The CDR3 runs to 15 residues. The CDR3 here is CASSHPRGSYNEQFF. The DNA for the CDR3 is TGTGCCAGCAGCCACCCGCGGGGGTCCTACAATGAGCAGTTCTTC.

The V and J genes are TRBV18 and TRBJ1-1; 8 nucleotides align to TRBD1. The CDR3 sequence is 16 residues long. V lost 2 bases, J lost 0 bases, and 5 bases stayed unmatched. Germline CDR1 KGHSH, CDR2 LQKENI. CDR3 sequence: CASSPDRGTMNTEAFF. CDR3 in DNA: TGTGCCAGCTCACCAGACAGGGGAACCATGAACACTGAAGCTTTCTTT.

The V and J genes are TRBV2 and TRBJ1-5; 7 bases are a match to TRBD1. Looked up from germline, CDR1 is SNHLY and CDR2 is FYNNEI. This CDR3 contains 15 residues. Germline trimming cut 8 bases from V and 0 bases from J; bases unmatched to any gene: 7. CDR3 DNA: TGTGCCAGCGCAAGACAGGGTAGTAGCAATCAGCCCCAGCATTTT. Its protein product is CASARQGSSNQPQHF. Together with reference TRBV2 and TRBJ1-5, the CDR3 gives the full variable domain: EPEVTQTPSHQVTQMGQEVILRCVPISNHLYFYWYRQILGQKVEFLVSFYNNEISEKSEIFDDQFSVERPDGSNFTLKIRSTKLEDSAMYFCASARQGSSNQPQHFGDGTRLSIL.

The chain recombines TRBV5-1 with TRBJ1-5; D may be TRBD1 (6 bases). The CDR3 is 15 residues long. V was shortened by 5 bases and J by 4 bases, with 16 bases between the two germline ends. Germline V gives CDR1 SGHRS, CDR2 YFSETQ. This CDR3 reads CASSPNPGENQPQHF. In DNA, the CDR3 is TGCGCCAGCAGTCCCAACCCAGGGGAAAATCAGCCCCAGCATTTT.

The chain has TRBV7-2 and TRBJ2-1; the D is unclear. V was shortened by 4 bases and J by 0 bases, with 10 bases between the two germline ends. Germline lookup yields CDR1 SGHTA and CDR2 FQGNSA. The CDR3 runs 15 residues. The CDR3 region is CASSSSSTSYNEQFF. The CDR3, as DNA: TGTGCCAGCAGCTCATCTAGTACCTCCTACAATGAGCAGTTCTTC.

V usage is TRBV19 and J usage is TRBJ1-1; D gene uncertain. The CDR3 loop spans 12 amino acids. V was clipped by 11 bases and J by 1 base, with 11 bases between them. Germline assignment: CDR1 LNHDA and CDR2 SQIVND (reference sequence). This chain's CDR3 is CAVVAENTEAFF. The CDR3 DNA sequence: TGTGCCGTTGTAGCCGAGAACACTGAAGCTTTCTTT.

This clone came up once. The gene calls are TRBV7-9 and TRBJ2-7; the D gene is possibly TRBD2 (6 bases). The CDR3 has 14 residues. Germline CDR1 SEHNR, CDR2 FQNEAQ (reference sequence). V lost 5 bases to trimming and J lost 0 bases, with 11 bases between them. CDR3 sequence (DNA): TGTGCCAGCAGCCGGGACTTTCGCTCCTACGAGCAGTACTTC. Translating gives CASSRDFRSYEQYF.

The chain joins TRBV2 to TRBJ1-3; no clear D. Trimming removed 7 bases at V and 0 bases at J, with 10 bases between. The CDR3 runs 14 residues. Per the germline V gene, CDR1 is SNHLY and CDR2 is FYNNEI. The CDR3 loop reads CASTRQVSGNTIYF. CDR3 nucleotide sequence: TGTGCCAGCACCCGACAAGTCTCTGGAAACACCATATATTTT.

The chain recombines TRBV6-5 with TRBJ2-3; D is undetermined. The germline V gene encodes CDR1 MNHEY and CDR2 SVGAGI. The CDR3 totals 14 residues. The V and J ends lost 0 bases and 2 bases respectively, with 6 bases between them. The CDR3 here is CASSYSSVTDTQYF. CDR3 bases: TGTGCCAGCAGTTACTCGAGTGTCACAGATACGCAGTATTTT.

This rearrangement joins TRBV20-1 to TRBJ2-7; D uncertain. V was cut by 4 bases and J by 0 bases, with 4 bases left in between. Germline CDR1 DFQATT, CDR2 SNEGSKA (reference sequence). The CDR3 totals 11 residues. The CDR3 region is CSATSSYEQYF. The CDR3 bases are TGCAGTGCTACCAGCTCCTACGAGCAGTACTTC.

This sequence joins TRBV15 and TRBJ1-5; the D is unclear. The CDR3 covers 16 residues. V dropped 1 base and J dropped 0 bases, with 10 bases sitting between them. Germline-derived CDR1 and CDR2 are LNHNV and YYDKDF (reference sequence). CDR3 in DNA: TGTGCCACCAGCAGAGGCTCAGGCTATAGCAATCAGCCCCAGCATTTT. Encoded protein: CATSRGSGYSNQPQHF.

The chain employs TRBV10-1 and TRBJ1-1; D might be TRBD1 (5 bases). Germline loops: CDR1 WNHNN, CDR2 SYGVQD (reference sequence). V was clipped by 4 bases and J by 1 base, with 16 bases between them. The CDR3 loop spans 16 amino acids. CDR3 bases: TGCGCCAGCAGTGGGTCCTGGGGGGTGGGGAACACTGAAGCTTTCTTT. Protein: CASSGSWGVGNTEAFF.

This sequence joins TRBV19 and TRBJ1-5; 9 nucleotides match TRBD1. The germline CDR1 and CDR2 sequences are LNHDA and SQIVND (reference sequence). This CDR3 contains 14 residues. After removal of 5 bases from V and 6 bases from J, the junction contained 5 bases not matched to a gene. The CDR3 protein is CASSPRQGVQPQHF. The CDR3 nucleotides read TGTGCCAGTAGTCCCCGACAGGGGGTTCAGCCCCAGCATTTT.

A few counts support this clone. The chain couples TRBV6-5 to TRBJ1-2; 7 bases map to TRBD1. V gave up 5 bases and J gave up 7 bases; unmatched junction bases: 10. The CDR3 totals 14 residues. CDR1 is MNHEY and CDR2 is SVGAGI in the germline V gene. Here the CDR3 reads CASSARNRGRGYTF. In nucleotides, the CDR3 is TGTGCCAGCAGTGCCCGAAACAGGGGCCGTGGCTACACCTTC.

This clone is termed medium-sized (0.01 to 0.1%). The CDR3 loop reads CASSPRVTDTQYF. In DNA, the CDR3 is TGTGCCAGCAGCCCCAGGGTAACAGATACGCAGTATTTT. The chain carries TRBV9 and TRBJ2-3, with D perhaps matching TRBD1 (5 bases). The CDR3 contains 13 residues. Germline CDR1 SGDLS, CDR2 YYNGEE. Trimming took 4 bases from V and 3 from J, leaving 9 bases between them.